This entry lists 18 T cell receptor beta chains sequenced from one sample in a study of blood T cell repertoires in COVID-19. Clones were read by immunoSEQ multiplex PCR, and TCRdb kept only the in-frame ones, dropping some. The repertoire includes roughly 310,000 clones, 85% to 90% of them detected once, and roughly 4.1% sits in the top ten. The sequenced material came from peripheral blood. All receptors derive from a woman between 45 and 65 years old with active or convalescent COVID-19.

This chain uses TRBV6-2 or TRBV6-3 with TRBJ2-1; the D is unclear. From germline, CDR1 is MNHEY and CDR2 SVGEGT. Trimming removed 4 bases from V and 2 bases from J, with 9 bases in between. The CDR3 runs to 14 residues. CDR3 nucleotides: TGTGCCAGCAGTTTAGGAGCTGCCTACAATGAGCAGTTCTTC. It encodes CASSLGAAYNEQFF.

The V gene is TRBV7-2, the J gene TRBJ2-7; 8 bases agree with TRBD2. The CDR3 extends over 15 amino acids. V was pared by 3 bases and J by 1 base, with 5 bases of the junction left unmatched. The germline gives CDR1 SGHTA, CDR2 FQGNSA. The CDR3 region has the DNA TGTGCCAGCAGCTTGGGACTAGTTAGGTCCTACGAGCAGTACTTC. Translation gives CASSLGLVRSYEQYF. The complete variable domain, with remaining parts taken from reference TRBV7-2 and TRBJ2-7, reads GAGVSQSPSNKVTEKGKDVELRCDPISGHTALYWYRQSLGQGLEFLIYFQGNSAPDKSGLPSDRFSAERTGGSVSTLTIQRTQQEDSAVYLCASSLGLVRSYEQYFGPGTRLTVT.

This chain links TRBV5-1 with TRBJ2-1; D remains ambiguous. This CDR3 is 18 amino acids long. The V end lost 0 bases, the J end lost 6 bases, and 22 bases lay between the germline ends. The germline V gene encodes CDR1 SGHRS and CDR2 YFSETQ. CDR3 nucleotides: TGCGCCAGCAGCTTGGCCGCTCGAACCCCCCAGTTCCCCAATGAGCAGTTCTTC. Translated: CASSLAARTPQFPNEQFF.

This chain links TRBV28 with TRBJ1-2; 7 nucleotides line up with TRBD1. J was trimmed by 6 bases and V by 2 bases; bases with no gene match: 6. Germline V gene lookup returns CDR1 MDHEN and CDR2 SYDVKM. The CDR3 runs to 14 residues. The CDR3 nucleotides read TGTGCCAGCAGTTTACCCCAGGGGGGTCATGGCTACACCTTC. This sequence encodes CASSLPQGGHGYTF.

J is TRBJ1-4 and V is TRBV12-3 or TRBV12-4; D gene uncertain. Trimming left V 3 bases short and J 4 bases short, with 6 bases between. The CDR3 has 13 amino acids. The CDR3 region is CASSFLFNEKLFF. In DNA form, the CDR3 reads TGTGCCAGCAGTTTCCTGTTTAATGAAAAACTGTTTTTT.

The chain joins TRBV5-1 to TRBJ2-1; 9 bases align to TRBD2. V shed 1 base, J shed 6 bases, and the junction held 11 bases outside the gene matches. This CDR3 region has 17 residues. Per germline, CDR1 SGHRS and CDR2 YFSETQ. CDR3 nucleotides: TGCGCCAGCAGCTTGAGACTCGGGCTAGCGGGGATCAATGAGCAGTTCTTC. It codes for CASSLRLGLAGINEQFF.

V gene TRBV6-1 combines with J gene TRBJ2-5; 11 positions agree with TRBD2. Germline V gene lookup returns CDR1 MNHNS and CDR2 SASEGT. The CDR3 has 15 amino acids. V lost 3 bases, J lost 9 bases, and 9 bases stayed unmatched. The CDR3 sequence: CASSDGLAGREAQYF. The CDR3, as DNA: TGTGCCAGCAGTGATGGACTAGCGGGCCGTGAGGCCCAGTACTTC.

The chain has TRBV7-6 and TRBJ2-1; 11 bases align to TRBD2. Germline lookup yields CDR1 SGHVS and CDR2 FNYEAQ. The CDR3 covers 16 residues. After removal of 1 base from V and 9 bases from J, the junction contained 8 bases not matched to a gene. CDR3 sequence: CASSLDIAGGPGEQFF. The CDR3 bases are TGTGCCAGCAGCTTAGACATAGCGGGGGGGCCCGGTGAGCAGTTCTTC.

This clone was picked up one time. This chain links TRBV12-3 or TRBV12-4 with TRBJ1-4, with 9 bases identical to TRBD1. The V gene end was trimmed by 5 bases and the J gene end by 7 bases; junction bases not matched to a gene: 2. The CDR3 runs 13 residues. CDR3: CASSRDRVEKLFF. Here the CDR3 DNA reads TGTGCCAGCAGTCGGGACAGGGTTGAAAAACTGTTTTTT.

The table lists this clone with a few counts. The rearrangement joins TRBV29-1 to TRBJ2-7; 7 nucleotides agree with TRBD1. The CDR3 totals 15 residues. Germline lookup yields CDR1 SQVTM and CDR2 ANQGSEA. The junction had 13 bases not matched to a gene; V was cut back by 5 bases and J by 3 bases. The CDR3 reads CSVLKLRDRNYEQYF. The CDR3 nucleotides are TGCAGCGTTCTAAAGCTCCGGGACAGAAACTACGAGCAGTACTTC.

The V call is TRBV7-2, the J call TRBJ1-1; the match to TRBD1 covers 7 bases. With V trimmed by 7 bases and J by 1 base, 12 bases remained unmatched. Looked up from germline, CDR1 is SGHTA and CDR2 is FQGNSA. CDR3 length equals 16 residues. The chain's CDR3 is CASTPLGGTTNTEAFF. CDR3 DNA: TGTGCCAGCACCCCATTAGGGGGCACCACGAACACTGAAGCTTTCTTT.

Written as DNA, the CDR3 is TGTGCCAGCAGCCAAGCAAGGGCCGGGCGGGCGTTCTTC. Translated, it gives CASSQARAGRAFF. This chain joins TRBV3-1 (or the pseudogene TRBV3-2) and TRBJ2-1; weak D call: TRBD2 (5 bases). The CDR3 has 13 amino acids. Trimming pared 1 base from V and 15 bases from J, leaving 16 bases between. Germline V gives CDR1 LGHDT, CDR2 YNNKEL (reference sequence).

The chain combines TRBV19 with TRBJ1-2; no clear D. The germline V gene has CDR1 LNHDA and CDR2 SQIVND (reference sequence). V was trimmed by 4 bases and J by 3 bases, leaving 9 bases between them. The CDR3 spans 13 residues. CDR3 protein: CASSKQDYYGYTF. The CDR3 DNA reads TGTGCCAGTAGTAAGCAAGACTACTATGGCTACACCTTC.

The rearrangement joins TRBV25-1 to TRBJ2-4; 10 nucleotides line up with TRBD1. CDR3 length equals 15 residues. J lost 7 bases, V lost 3 bases, and 6 bases had no gene match. Germline assignment: CDR1 MGHDK and CDR2 SYGVNS. The CDR3 sequence is CASSDPGQGMNIQYF. The CDR3 coding sequence is TGTGCCAGCAGTGACCCGGGACAGGGGATGAACATTCAGTACTTC.

This chain uses TRBV7-9 with TRBJ1-6; TRBD1 agrees at 7 bases. CDR1 is SEHNR, CDR2 FQNEAQ, per germline (reference sequence). CDR3 size: 16 residues. Losses at the gene ends were 2 bases for V and 11 bases for J; bases not matched to a gene: 12. The CDR3: CASSLRGETGRAPLHF. DNA for the CDR3: TGTGCCAGCAGCTTAAGGGGCGAGACAGGGCGTGCACCCCTCCACTTT.

In its sample, this clone was seen a few times. J is TRBJ1-2 and V is TRBV3-1 (or the pseudogene TRBV3-2), with a weak D call TRBD1 (5 bases). Trimming removed 3 bases from V and 6 bases from J, with 14 bases in between. The CDR3 totals 14 residues. Germline loops: CDR1 LGHDT, CDR2 YNNKEL (reference sequence). The CDR3 sequence is CASSHNRLSDGYTF. The CDR3 DNA reads as TGTGCCAGCAGCCATAACAGGCTTAGTGATGGCTACACCTTC.

J is TRBJ2-2 and V is TRBV2; TRBD1 matches at 7 bases. The CDR3 has 15 residues. Germline V gene lookup returns CDR1 SNHLY and CDR2 FYNNEI. V lost 4 bases and J lost 0; bases outside the gene matches: 2. The CDR3 DNA is TGTGCCAGCAGTGTCGGACAGGCGAACACCGGGGAGCTGTTTTTT. Translation: CASSVGQANTGELFF. Combining the CDR3 with reference TRBV2 and TRBJ2-2 gives the whole variable domain EPEVTQTPSHQVTQMGQEVILRCVPISNHLYFYWYRQILGQKVEFLVSFYNNEISEKSEIFDDQFSVERPDGSNFTLKIRSTKLEDSAMYFCASSVGQANTGELFFGEGSRLTVL.

This sequence joins TRBV4-2 and TRBJ1-1, with D perhaps TRBD1 (5 bases). This CDR3 is built from 13 residues. With 0 bases removed from V and 4 bases from J, the gap between germline ends came to 6 bases. Germline loops: CDR1 LGHNA, CDR2 YNFKEQ. This CDR3 reads CASSQDGGTEAFF. CDR3 DNA sequence: TGTGCCAGCAGCCAAGACGGGGGCACTGAAGCTTTCTTT.